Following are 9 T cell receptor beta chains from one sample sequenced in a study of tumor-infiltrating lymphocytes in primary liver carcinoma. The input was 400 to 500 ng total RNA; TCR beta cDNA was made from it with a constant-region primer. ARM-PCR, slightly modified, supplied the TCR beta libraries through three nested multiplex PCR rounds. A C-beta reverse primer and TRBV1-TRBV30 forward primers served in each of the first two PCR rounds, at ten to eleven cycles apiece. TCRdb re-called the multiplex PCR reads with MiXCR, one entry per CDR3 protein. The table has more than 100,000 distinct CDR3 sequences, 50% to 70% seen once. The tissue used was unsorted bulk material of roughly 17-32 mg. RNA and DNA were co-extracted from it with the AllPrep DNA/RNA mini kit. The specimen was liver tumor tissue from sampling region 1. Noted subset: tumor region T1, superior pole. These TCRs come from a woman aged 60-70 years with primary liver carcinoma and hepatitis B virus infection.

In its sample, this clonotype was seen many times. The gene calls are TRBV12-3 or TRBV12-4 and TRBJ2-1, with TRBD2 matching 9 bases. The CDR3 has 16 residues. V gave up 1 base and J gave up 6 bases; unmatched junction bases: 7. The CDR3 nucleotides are TGTGCCAGCAGTTTAGGGGGTAGCGGGAGTTTCAATGAGCAGTTCTTC. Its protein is CASSLGGSGSFNEQFF.

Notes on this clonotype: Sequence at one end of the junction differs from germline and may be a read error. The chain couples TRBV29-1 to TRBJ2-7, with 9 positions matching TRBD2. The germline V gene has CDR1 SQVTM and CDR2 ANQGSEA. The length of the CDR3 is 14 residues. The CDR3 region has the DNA TGTAGCGTTGCACTAGGGACTAGCAGGTACGAGCAGTACTTC. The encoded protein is CSVALGTSRYEQYF.

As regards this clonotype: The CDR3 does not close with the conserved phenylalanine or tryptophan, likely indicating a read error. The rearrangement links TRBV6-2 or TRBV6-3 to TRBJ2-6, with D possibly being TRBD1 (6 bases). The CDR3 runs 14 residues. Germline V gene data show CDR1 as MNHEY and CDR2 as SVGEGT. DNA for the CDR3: TGTGCCAGCAGTGTACAGGGTGGGGCGAACGTCCTGACTCTC. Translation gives CASSVQGGANVLTL.

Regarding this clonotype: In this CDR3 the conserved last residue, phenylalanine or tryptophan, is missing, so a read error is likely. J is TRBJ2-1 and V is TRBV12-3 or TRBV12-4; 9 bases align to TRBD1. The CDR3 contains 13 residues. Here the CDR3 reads CANSLAQDRGQFL. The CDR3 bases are TGTGCCAACAGTTTAGCCCAGGACAGGGGGCAGTTCCTC.

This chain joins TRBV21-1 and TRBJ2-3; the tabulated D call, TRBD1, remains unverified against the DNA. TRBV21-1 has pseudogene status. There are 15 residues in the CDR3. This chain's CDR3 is CASSKKGGGTDMQYF. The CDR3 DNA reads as TGTGCCAGCAGCAAAAAAGGGGGCGGCACAGATATGCAGTATTTT.

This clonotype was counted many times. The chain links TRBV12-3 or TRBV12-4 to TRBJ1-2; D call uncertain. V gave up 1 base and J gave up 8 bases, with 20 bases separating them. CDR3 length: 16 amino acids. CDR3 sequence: CASSLDAAQRFEGYTF. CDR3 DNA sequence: TGTGCCAGCAGTTTAGACGCAGCTCAGCGGTTTGAGGGCTACACCTTC.

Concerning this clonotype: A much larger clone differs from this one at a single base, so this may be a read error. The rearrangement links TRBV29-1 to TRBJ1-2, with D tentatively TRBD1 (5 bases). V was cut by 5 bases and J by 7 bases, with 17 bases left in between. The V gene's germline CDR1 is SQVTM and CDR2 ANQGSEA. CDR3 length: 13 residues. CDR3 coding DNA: TGCAGCGTTCAAGGTCGCAGGGCCGGTGGCTACACCTTC. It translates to CSVQGRRAGGYTF. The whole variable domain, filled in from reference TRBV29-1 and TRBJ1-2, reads SAVISQKPSRDICQRGTSLTIQCQVDSQVTMMFWYRQQPGQSLTLIATANQGSEATYESGFVIDKFPISRPNLTFSTLTVSNMSPEDSSIYLCSVQGRRAGGYTFGSGTRLTVV.

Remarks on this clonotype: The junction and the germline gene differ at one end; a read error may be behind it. The CDR3 coding sequence is TGTGCCAGCATTACCGTAGAAATGAACACTGAAGCTCTCTTT. Its protein is CASITVEMNTEALF. The genes are TRBV6-6 and TRBJ1-1; D is uncertain. From germline, CDR1 is MNHNY and CDR2 SVGAGI (reference sequence). The CDR3 consists of 14 residues.

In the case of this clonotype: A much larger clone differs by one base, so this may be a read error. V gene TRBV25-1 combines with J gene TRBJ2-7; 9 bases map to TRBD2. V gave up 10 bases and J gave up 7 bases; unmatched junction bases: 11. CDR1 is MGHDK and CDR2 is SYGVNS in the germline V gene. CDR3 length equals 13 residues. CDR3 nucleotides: TGTGCCACTGCGATTAGCGGGAGTTTTGAGCAGTACTTC. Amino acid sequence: CATAISGSFEQYF.